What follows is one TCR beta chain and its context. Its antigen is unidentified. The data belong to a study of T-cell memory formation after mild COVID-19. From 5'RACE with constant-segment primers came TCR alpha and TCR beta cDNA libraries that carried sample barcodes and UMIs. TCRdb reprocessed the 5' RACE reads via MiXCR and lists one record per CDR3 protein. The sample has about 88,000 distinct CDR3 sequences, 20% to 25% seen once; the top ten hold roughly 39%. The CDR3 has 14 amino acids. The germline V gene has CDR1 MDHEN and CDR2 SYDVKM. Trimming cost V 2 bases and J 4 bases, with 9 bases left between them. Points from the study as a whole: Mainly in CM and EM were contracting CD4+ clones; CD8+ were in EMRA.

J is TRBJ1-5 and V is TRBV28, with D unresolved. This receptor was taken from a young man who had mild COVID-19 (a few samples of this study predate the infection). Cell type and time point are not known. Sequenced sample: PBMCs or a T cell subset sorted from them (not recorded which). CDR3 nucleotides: TGTGCCAGCAGTTTAGGTCGGTATAATCAGCCCCAGCATTTT. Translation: CASSLGRYNQPQHF.